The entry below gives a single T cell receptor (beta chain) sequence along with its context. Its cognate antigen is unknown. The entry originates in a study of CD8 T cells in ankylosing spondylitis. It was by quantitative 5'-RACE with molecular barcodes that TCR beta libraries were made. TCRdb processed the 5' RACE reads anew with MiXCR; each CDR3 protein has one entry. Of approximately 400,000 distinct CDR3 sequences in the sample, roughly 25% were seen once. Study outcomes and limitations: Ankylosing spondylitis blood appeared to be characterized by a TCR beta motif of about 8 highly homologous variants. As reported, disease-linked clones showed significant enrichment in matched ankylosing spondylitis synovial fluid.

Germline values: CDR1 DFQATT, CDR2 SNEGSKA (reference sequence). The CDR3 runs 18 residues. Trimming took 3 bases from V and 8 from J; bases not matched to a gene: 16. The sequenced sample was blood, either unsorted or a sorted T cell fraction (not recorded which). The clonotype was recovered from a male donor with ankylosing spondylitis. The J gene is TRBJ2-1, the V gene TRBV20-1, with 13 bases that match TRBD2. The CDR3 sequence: CSARGRDRGLAGAYEQFF. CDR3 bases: TGCAGTGCTAGGGGGAGGGACCGAGGACTAGCGGGAGCCTATGAGCAGTTCTTC.